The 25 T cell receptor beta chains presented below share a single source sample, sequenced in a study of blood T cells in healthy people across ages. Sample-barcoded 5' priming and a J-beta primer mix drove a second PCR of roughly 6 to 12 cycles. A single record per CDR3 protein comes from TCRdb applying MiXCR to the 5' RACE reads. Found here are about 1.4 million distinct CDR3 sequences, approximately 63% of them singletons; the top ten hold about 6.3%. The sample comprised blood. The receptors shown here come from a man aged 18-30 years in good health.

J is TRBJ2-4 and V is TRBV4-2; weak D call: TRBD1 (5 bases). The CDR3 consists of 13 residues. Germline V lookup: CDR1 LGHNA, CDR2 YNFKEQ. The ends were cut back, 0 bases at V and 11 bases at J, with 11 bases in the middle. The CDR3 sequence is CASSQDKGFVQYF. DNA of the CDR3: TGTGCCAGCAGCCAAGATAAGGGGTTTGTTCAGTACTTC.

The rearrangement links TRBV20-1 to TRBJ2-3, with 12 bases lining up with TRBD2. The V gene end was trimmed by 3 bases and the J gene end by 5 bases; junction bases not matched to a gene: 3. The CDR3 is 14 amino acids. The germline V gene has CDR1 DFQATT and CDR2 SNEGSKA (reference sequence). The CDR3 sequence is CSARTSGGVDTQYF. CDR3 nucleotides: TGCAGTGCTAGGACTAGCGGGGGAGTAGATACGCAGTATTTT.

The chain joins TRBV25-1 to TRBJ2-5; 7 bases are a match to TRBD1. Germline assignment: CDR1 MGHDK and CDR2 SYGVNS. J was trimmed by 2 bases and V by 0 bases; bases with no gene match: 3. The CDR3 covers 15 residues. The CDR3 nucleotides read TGTGCCAGCAGTGAATACGGGACAGTACAAGAGACCCAGTACTTC. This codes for CASSEYGTVQETQYF.

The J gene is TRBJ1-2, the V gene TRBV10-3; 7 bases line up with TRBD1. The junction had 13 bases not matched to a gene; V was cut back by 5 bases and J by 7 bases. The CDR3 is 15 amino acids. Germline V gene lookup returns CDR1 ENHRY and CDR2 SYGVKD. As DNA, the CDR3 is TGTGCCATCAGTCTAATTGCACAGGGGAGGTTTGGCTACACCTTC. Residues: CAISLIAQGRFGYTF.

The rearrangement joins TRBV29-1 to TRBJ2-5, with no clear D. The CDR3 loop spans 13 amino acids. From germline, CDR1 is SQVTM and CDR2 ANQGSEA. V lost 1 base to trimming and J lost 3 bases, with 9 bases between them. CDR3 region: CSVEATLKETQYF. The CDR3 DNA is TGCAGCGTTGAAGCGACTCTTAAAGAGACCCAGTACTTC.

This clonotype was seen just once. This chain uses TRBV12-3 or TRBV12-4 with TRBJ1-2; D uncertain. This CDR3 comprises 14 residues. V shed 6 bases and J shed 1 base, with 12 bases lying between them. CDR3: CASRETGHNYGYTF. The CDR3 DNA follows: TGTGCCAGCAGGGAGACGGGCCATAACTATGGCTACACCTTC.

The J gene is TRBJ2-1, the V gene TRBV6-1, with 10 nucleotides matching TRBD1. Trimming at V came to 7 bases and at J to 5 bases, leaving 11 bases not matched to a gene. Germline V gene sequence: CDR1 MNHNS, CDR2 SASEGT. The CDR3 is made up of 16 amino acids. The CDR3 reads CASNPSPGQGNNEQFF. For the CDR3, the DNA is TGTGCCAGCAACCCCTCACCGGGACAGGGGAACAATGAGCAGTTCTTC.

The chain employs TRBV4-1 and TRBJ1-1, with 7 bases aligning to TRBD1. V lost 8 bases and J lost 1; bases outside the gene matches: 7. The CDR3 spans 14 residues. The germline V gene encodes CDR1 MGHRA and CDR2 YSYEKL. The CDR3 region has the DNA TGCGCCAGCGGAACAGGGGTCTCGAACACTGAAGCTTTCTTT. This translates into CASGTGVSNTEAFF.

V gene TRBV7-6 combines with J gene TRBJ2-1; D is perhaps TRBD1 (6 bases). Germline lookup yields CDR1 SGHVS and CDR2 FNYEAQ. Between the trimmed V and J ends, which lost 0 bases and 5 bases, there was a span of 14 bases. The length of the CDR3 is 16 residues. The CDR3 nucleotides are TGTGCCAGCAGCTTAGCGCAATTGGGACAACACAATGAGCAGTTCTTC. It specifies CASSLAQLGQHNEQFF.

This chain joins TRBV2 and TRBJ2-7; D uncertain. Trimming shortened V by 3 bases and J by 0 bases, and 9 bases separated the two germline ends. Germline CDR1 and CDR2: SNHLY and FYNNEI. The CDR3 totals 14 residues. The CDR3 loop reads CASSELGYSYEQYF. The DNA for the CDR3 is TGTGCCAGCAGTGAGCTAGGTTACTCCTACGAGCAGTACTTC.

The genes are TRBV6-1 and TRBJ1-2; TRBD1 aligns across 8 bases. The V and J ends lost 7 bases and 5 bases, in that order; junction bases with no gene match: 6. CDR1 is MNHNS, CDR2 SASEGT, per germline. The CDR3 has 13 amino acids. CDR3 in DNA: TGTGCCAGCAAGGACAGGGAGGAGTATGGCTACACCTTC. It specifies CASKDREEYGYTF.

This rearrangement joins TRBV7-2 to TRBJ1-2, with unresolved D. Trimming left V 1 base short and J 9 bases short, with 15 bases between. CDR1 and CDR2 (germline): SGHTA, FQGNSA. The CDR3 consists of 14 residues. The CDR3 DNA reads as TGTGCCAGCAGCTTAGACAGTCCTCGCCCGAGCTACACCTTC. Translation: CASSLDSPRPSYTF.

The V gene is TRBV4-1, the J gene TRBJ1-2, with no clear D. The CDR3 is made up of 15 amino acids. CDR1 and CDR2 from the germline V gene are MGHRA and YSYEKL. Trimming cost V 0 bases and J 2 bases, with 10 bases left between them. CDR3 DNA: TGCGCCAGCAGCCAAGAGGGCGGGGTAAACTATGGCTACACCTTC. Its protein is CASSQEGGVNYGYTF.

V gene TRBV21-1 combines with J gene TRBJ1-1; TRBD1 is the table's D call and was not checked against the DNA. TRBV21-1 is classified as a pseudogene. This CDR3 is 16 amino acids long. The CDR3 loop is CASSRGGETVNTEAFF. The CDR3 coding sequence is TGTGCCAGCAGCAGGGGGGGTGAGACCGTGAACACTGAAGCTTTCTTT.

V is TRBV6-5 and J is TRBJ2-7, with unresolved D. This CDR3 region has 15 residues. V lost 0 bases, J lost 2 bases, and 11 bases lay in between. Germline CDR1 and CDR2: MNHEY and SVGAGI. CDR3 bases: TGTGCCAGCAGTTACTCGTGGGATTACCCCTACGAGCAGTACTTC. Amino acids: CASSYSWDYPYEQYF.

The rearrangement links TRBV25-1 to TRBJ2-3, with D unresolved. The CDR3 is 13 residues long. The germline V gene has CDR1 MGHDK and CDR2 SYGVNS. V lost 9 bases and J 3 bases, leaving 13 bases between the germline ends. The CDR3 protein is CASRDWGTDTQYF. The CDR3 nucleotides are TGTGCCAGTCGTGACTGGGGAACAGATACGCAGTATTTT.

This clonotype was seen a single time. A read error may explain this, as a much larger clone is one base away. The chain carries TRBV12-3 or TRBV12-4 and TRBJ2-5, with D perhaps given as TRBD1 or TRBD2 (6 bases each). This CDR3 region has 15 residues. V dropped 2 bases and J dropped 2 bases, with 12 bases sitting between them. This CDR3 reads CASSLPRGQQETQYF. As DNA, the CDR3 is TGTGCCAGCAGTTTACCACGGGGGCAGCAAGAGACCCAGTACTTC.

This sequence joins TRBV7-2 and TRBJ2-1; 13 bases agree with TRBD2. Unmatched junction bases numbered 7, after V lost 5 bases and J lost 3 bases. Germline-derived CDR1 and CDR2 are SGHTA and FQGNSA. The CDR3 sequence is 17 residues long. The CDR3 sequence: CASSHPGTSGNYNEQFF. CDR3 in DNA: TGTGCCAGCAGCCACCCCGGGACTAGCGGGAACTACAATGAGCAGTTCTTC.

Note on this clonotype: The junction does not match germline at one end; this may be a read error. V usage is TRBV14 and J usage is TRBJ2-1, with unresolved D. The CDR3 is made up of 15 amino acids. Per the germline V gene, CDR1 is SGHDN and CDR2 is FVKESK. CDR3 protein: CASNQSLSGYNEQFF. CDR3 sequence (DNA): TGTGCCAGCAACCAATCGCTTTCGGGCTACAATGAGCAGTTCTTC.

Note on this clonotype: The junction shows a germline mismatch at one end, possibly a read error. The CDR3 region has the DNA TGTGCCGGCAGCGCTCGGGACATTATCTCTGGGGCCAACGTCCTGACTTTC. Its protein product is CAGSARDIISGANVLTF. The chain carries TRBV5-6 and TRBJ2-6, with D perhaps TRBD1 (6 bases). The germline V gene encodes CDR1 SGHDT and CDR2 YYEEEE. The CDR3 totals 17 residues.

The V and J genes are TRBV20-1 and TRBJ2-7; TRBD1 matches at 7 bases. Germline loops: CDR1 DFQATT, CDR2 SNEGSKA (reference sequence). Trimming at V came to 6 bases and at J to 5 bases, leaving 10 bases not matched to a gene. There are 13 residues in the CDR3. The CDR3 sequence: CSALWQGENEQYF. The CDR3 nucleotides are TGCAGTGCCCTGTGGCAGGGGGAAAACGAGCAGTACTTC.

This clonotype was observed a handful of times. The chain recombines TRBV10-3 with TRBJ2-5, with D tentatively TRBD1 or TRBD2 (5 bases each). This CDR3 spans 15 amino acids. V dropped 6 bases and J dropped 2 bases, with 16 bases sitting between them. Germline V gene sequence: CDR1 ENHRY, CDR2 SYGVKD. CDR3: CAIRTGTVGQETQYF. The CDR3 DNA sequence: TGTGCCATCAGGACCGGGACGGTGGGACAAGAGACCCAGTACTTC.

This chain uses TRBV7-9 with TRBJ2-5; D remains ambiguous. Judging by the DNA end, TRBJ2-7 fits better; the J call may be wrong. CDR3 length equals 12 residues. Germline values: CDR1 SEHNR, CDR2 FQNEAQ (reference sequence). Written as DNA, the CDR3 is TGTGCCAGCAGCTTAGAAGCTCCCGAGCAGTACTTC. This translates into CASSLEAPEQYF.

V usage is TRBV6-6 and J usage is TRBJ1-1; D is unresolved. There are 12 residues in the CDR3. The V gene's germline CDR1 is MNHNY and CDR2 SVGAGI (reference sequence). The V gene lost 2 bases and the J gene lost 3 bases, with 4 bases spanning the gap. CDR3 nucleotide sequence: TGTGCCAGCAGTTACGTGGACACTGAAGCTTTCTTT. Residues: CASSYVDTEAFF.

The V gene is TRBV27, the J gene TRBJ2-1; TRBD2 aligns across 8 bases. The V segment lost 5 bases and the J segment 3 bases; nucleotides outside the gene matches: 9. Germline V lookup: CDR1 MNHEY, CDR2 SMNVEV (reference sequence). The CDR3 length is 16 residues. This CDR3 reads CASSISPGLDYNEQFF. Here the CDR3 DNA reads TGTGCCAGCAGTATCTCACCGGGACTAGACTACAATGAGCAGTTCTTC.